A selection of T cell receptor beta chains follows, all from one sample in a study of cytomegalovirus exposure and HLA in healthy donors. The data were produced by immunoSEQ multiplex PCR, yet TCRdb's version contains in-frame clones alone and is incomplete. The table lists approximately 170,000 clones, approximately 77% of them singletons. Material for sequencing was PBMCs. The source of these receptors is a male donor in good health and CMV-seronegative. CDR3s include the opening cysteine and the closing phenylalanine or tryptophan.

V gene: TRBV5-4
CDR3 protein: CASSSPSGYNEQFF

V gene: TRBV2
CDR3 protein: CASSEPGGDPYEQYF

V gene: TRBV5-4
CDR3 protein: CASSLARGDEQYF

V gene: TRBV19
CDR3 protein: CASRPIEKSEKLFF

V gene: TRBV30
CDR3 protein: CAWIQGGSEQFF

V gene: TRBV7-8
CDR3 protein: CASSNPSGRGATGELFF

V gene: TRBV5-1
CDR3 protein: CASSTGTVGYTEAFF

V gene: TRBV27
CDR3 protein: CASSLFRGRGVDTQYF

V gene: TRBV7-6
CDR3 protein: CASSQREAANTGELFF

V gene: TRBV2
CDR3 protein: CASSVALLVGNTIYF

V gene: TRBV6-5
CDR3 protein: CASSYSGRGSGNTIYF

V gene: TRBV5-8
CDR3 protein: CASSPTGFRPGLFF

V gene: TRBV2
CDR3 protein: CASGNGQGPGPLHF

V gene: TRBV7-3
CDR3 protein: CASSLVPLAGHTDTQYF

V gene: TRBV29-1
CDR3 protein: CSVVFGLGGTEAFF

V gene: TRBV28
CDR3 protein: CASRGTAGNTIYF

V gene: TRBV7-9
CDR3 protein: CASSPPPGGETQYF

V gene: TRBV13
CDR3 protein: CASSSTSGRNEQFF

V gene: TRBV25-1
CDR3 protein: CASSEGDRLHGYTF

V gene: TRBV27
CDR3 protein: CASSSGLAGRPEQFF

V gene: TRBV6-5
CDR3 protein: CASSLTGHEQFF

V gene: TRBV2
CDR3 protein: CASSGTGLSYEQYF

V gene: TRBV7-2
CDR3 protein: CASSQGSGEKLFF

V gene: TRBV13
CDR3 protein: CASSLGGTGDREQYF

V gene: TRBV6-1
CDR3 protein: CATSAGYYGYTF

V gene: TRBV5-1
CDR3 protein: CASSATGTKQYF

V gene: TRBV11-3
CDR3 protein: CASSLGEENEQFF

V gene: TRBV28
CDR3 protein: CASRFKRLAGGVAQYF

V gene: TRBV14
CDR3 protein: CASSQERLVLTGELFF

V gene: TRBV9
CDR3 protein: CASSVNWAAISQETQYF

V gene: TRBV19
CDR3 protein: CASSISRRRNTIYF

V gene: TRBV14
CDR3 protein: CASSQRTGGNSPLHF

V gene: TRBV5-1
CDR3 protein: CASSLALSTAYEQYF

V gene: TRBV6-4
CDR3 protein: CASSDSLKGVTGELFF

V gene: TRBV4-1
CDR3 protein: CASSQPTRDNEQFF

V gene: TRBV18
CDR3 protein: CASSPGQARNTEAFF

V gene: TRBV5-6
CDR3 protein: CASEDTHNSPLHF